Listed here are 8 T cell receptor beta chains from one sample, sequenced in a study of Ad26.COV2.S vaccination and SARS-CoV-2 variants. The treatment here: around 19 received Ad26.COV2.S at low or high dose, single or two shots; several received placebo; per-sample allocation not given. The investigators took samples on day 63 after the first vaccine or placebo injection. Generated by immunoSEQ multiplex PCR, the TCRdb table keeps only in-frame clones and is missing some. The repertoire holds about 440,000 clones, with less than 95% as singletons. Sequencing was performed on peripheral blood, taken in a trial of Ad26.COV2.S vaccine versus placebo. These receptors originate from a person aged 18 to 65 who received the Ad26.COV2.S COVID-19 vaccine or a placebo.

The chain has TRBV5-5 and TRBJ2-1, with D possibly being TRBD1 or TRBD2 (6 bases each). The CDR3 runs 15 residues. The germline V gene has CDR1 SGHKS and CDR2 YYEKEE (reference sequence). The CDR3: CVISRGLGAGNEQFF. The CDR3, as DNA: TGTGTAATTTCCCGGGGGCTGGGTGCCGGCAATGAGCAGTTCTTC.

This clone was recorded many times. This sequence joins TRBV4-1 and TRBJ1-4; tentatively, D is TRBD1 (5 bases). Germline CDR1 reads MGHRA; CDR2 reads YSYEKL. The V and J ends lost 0 bases and 6 bases respectively, with 11 bases between them. This CDR3 is built from 15 residues. The CDR3 protein is CASSQDAQGDEKLFF. The CDR3 DNA sequence: TGCGCCAGCAGCCAAGATGCCCAGGGCGATGAAAAACTGTTTTTT.

V usage is TRBV19 and J usage is TRBJ2-1; 10 bases map to TRBD2. Germline V CDR1 and CDR2: LNHDA, SQIVND (reference sequence). CDR3 length: 17 amino acids. J lost 7 bases, V lost 1 base, and 10 bases had no gene match. For the CDR3, the DNA is TGTGCCAGTAGTATAGTCCAGCCGGGACTAGCGAGTAATGAGCAGTTCTTC. Protein sequence: CASSIVQPGLASNEQFF.

In DNA, the CDR3 is TGTGCCAGCAGCCTTATCCTAGCGGGAGGGTACGAGCAGTACTTC. It encodes CASSLILAGGYEQYF. The chain carries TRBV6-2 or TRBV6-3 and TRBJ2-7, with 12 bases that match TRBD2. Germline CDR1 reads MNHEY; CDR2 reads SVGEGT. With V trimmed by 6 bases and J by 4 bases, 7 bases remained unmatched. The CDR3 totals 15 residues.

This clone came up a few times. The same CDR3 also results from other DNA sequences found in this sample. V is TRBV7-2 and J is TRBJ1-1; perhaps TRBD1 as D (5 bases). V lost 5 bases and J 1 base, leaving 11 bases between the germline ends. This CDR3 has 14 residues. The V gene's germline CDR1 is SGHTA and CDR2 FQGNSA. The CDR3 region has the DNA TGTGCCAGCAGCCCGCAGGGATCGAACACTGAAGCTTTCTTT. The encoded protein is CASSPQGSNTEAFF.

The V call is TRBV29-1, the J call TRBJ2-5; TRBD2 matches at 11 bases. Germline V gives CDR1 SQVTM, CDR2 ANQGSEA. This CDR3 comprises 14 residues. V trimming: 6 bases; J trimming: 2 bases; junction bases outside the gene matches: 5. The CDR3 here is CSVPGLAAQETQYF. The DNA for the CDR3 is TGCAGCGTCCCGGGACTAGCGGCACAAGAGACCCAGTACTTC.

V and J are TRBV6-6 and TRBJ2-1; D is perhaps TRBD2 (6 bases). Germline CDR1 is MNHNY and CDR2 is SVGAGI (reference sequence). This CDR3 spans 16 amino acids. V shed 1 base and J shed 3 bases, with 13 bases lying between them. The CDR3 reads CASSYWGSGDYNEQFF. The CDR3, as DNA: TGTGCCAGCAGTTACTGGGGTAGCGGAGACTACAATGAGCAGTTCTTC.

The chain uses TRBV29-1 and TRBJ2-2, with D possibly called TRBD1 or TRBD2 (5 bases each). This CDR3 has 14 residues. Trimming removed 4 bases at V and 4 bases at J, with 13 bases between. CDR1 is SQVTM, CDR2 ANQGSEA, per germline. The CDR3 protein is CSVVIGASTGELFF. CDR3 in DNA: TGCAGCGTTGTTATCGGGGCCTCCACCGGGGAGCTGTTTTTT.